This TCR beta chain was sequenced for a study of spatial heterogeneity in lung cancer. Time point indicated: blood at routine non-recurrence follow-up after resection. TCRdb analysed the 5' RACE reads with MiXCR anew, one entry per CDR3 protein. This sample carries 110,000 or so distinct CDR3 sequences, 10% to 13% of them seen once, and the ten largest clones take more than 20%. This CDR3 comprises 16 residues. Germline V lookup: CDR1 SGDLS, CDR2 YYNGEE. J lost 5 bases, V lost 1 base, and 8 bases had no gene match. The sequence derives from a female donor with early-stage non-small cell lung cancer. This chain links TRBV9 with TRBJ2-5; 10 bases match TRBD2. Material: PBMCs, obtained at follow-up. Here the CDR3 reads CASSVQSGRARETQYF. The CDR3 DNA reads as TGTGCCAGCAGCGTACAAAGCGGGAGGGCCCGGGAGACCCAGTACTTC.